The 27 T cell receptor beta chains listed next were all sequenced from one sample in a study of cytotoxic CD8 clonotypes in ibrutinib-treated CLL. TCRdb's copy holds only in-frame clones and misses some; the assay was immunoSEQ multiplex PCR. This sample has about 26,000 clones; roughly 85% occur once, and the top ten carry approximately 8%. Sequencing was performed on PBMCs, taken after 24 months of ibrutinib treatment. The receptors here all came from a human donor with chronic lymphocytic leukemia.

The chain carries TRBV5-1 and TRBJ2-7; D is undetermined. In germline, CDR1 is SGHRS, CDR2 YFSETQ. Trimming pared 3 bases from V and 2 bases from J, leaving 9 bases between. The CDR3 loop spans 13 amino acids. CDR3 in amino acids: CASSWGITYEQYF. The CDR3, as DNA: TGCGCCAGCAGCTGGGGTATTACCTACGAGCAGTACTTC.

This clone has more than one count but fewer than ten. The chain recombines TRBV11-2 with TRBJ2-2; D may correspond to TRBD1 or TRBD2 (6 bases each). Trimming took 1 base from V and 0 from J, leaving 9 bases between them. In germline, CDR1 is SGHAT, CDR2 FQNNGV. This CDR3 is built from 16 residues. The DNA for the CDR3 is TGTGCCAGCAGCTTAGCGGGGGCAGCGAACACCGGGGAGCTGTTTTTT. Encoded protein: CASSLAGAANTGELFF.

V is TRBV28 and J is TRBJ1-3; D gene unclear. The ends were cut back, 5 bases at V and 0 bases at J, with 26 bases in the middle. The germline V gene encodes CDR1 MDHEN and CDR2 SYDVKM. The CDR3 extends over 20 amino acids. DNA for the CDR3: TGTGCCAGCAGTCAACACAGTCTCCACTTGCCCCTAAGCTCTGGAAACACCATATATTTT. This codes for CASSQHSLHLPLSSGNTIYF. Combining the CDR3 with reference TRBV28 and TRBJ1-3 gives the whole variable domain DVKVTQSSRYLVKRTGEKVFLECVQDMDHENMFWYRQDPGLGLRLIYFSYDVKMKEKGDIPEGYSVSREKKERFSLILESASTNQTSMYLCASSQHSLHLPLSSGNTIYFGEGSWLTVV.

J is TRBJ1-1 and V is TRBV29-1, with D hard to call. Germline V gene lookup returns CDR1 SQVTM and CDR2 ANQGSEA. The CDR3 is 13 residues long. The V gene lost 5 bases and the J gene lost 7 bases, with 17 bases spanning the gap. The CDR3 protein is CSVIQGLAGEAFF. The CDR3 DNA sequence: TGCAGCGTTATCCAAGGACTCGCGGGTGAAGCTTTCTTT.

This chain links TRBV4-1 with TRBJ1-6; TRBD1 might be the D (5 bases). CDR3 length: 16 amino acids. The ends were cut back, 1 base at V and 8 bases at J, with 15 bases in the middle. The germline V gene encodes CDR1 MGHRA and CDR2 YSYEKL. CDR3 residues: CASSQVRGATYSPLHF. DNA for the CDR3: TGCGCCAGCAGCCAAGTAAGGGGCGCGACATATTCACCCCTCCACTTT.

The chain combines TRBV5-1 with TRBJ2-5, with TRBD1 matching 9 bases. Germline values: CDR1 SGHRS, CDR2 YFSETQ. This CDR3 spans 15 amino acids. The trim removed 3 bases at V and 5 bases at J, leaving 8 bases unmatched. This CDR3 reads CASSSGQGSQETQYF. The CDR3 DNA sequence: TGCGCCAGCAGCTCCGGACAGGGGAGTCAGGAGACCCAGTACTTC.

The chain couples TRBV27 to TRBJ1-1, with a possible D match to TRBD1 (5 bases). Germline assignment: CDR1 MNHEY and CDR2 SMNVEV (reference sequence). CDR3 length equals 13 residues. V shed 5 bases and J shed 5 bases, with 12 bases lying between them. CDR3 coding DNA: TGTGCCAGCAGTCCCACAGGAAGGACTGAAGCTTTCTTT. Amino acids: CASSPTGRTEAFF.

This chain links TRBV30 with TRBJ1-3; D remains unclear. CDR1 is GTSNPN, CDR2 SVGIG, per germline (reference sequence). The germline V and J ends were trimmed by 4 bases and 4 bases, with 8 bases remaining between them. The CDR3 is 12 residues long. CDR3 DNA: TGTGCCTGGACCCCCCGGGGAAACACCATATATTTT. Its translation: CAWTPRGNTIYF.

The chain joins TRBV11-2 to TRBJ2-5; the D gene is possibly TRBD2 (6 bases). The V and J ends lost 0 bases and 1 base respectively, with 6 bases between them. Germline loops: CDR1 SGHAT, CDR2 FQNNGV. This CDR3 is built from 14 residues. The chain's CDR3 is CASSLEGGQETQYF. The DNA of the CDR3 is TGTGCCAGCAGCTTAGAGGGGGGCCAAGAGACCCAGTACTTC.

The chain recombines TRBV5-8 with TRBJ1-3; D gene ambiguous. The germline V gene has CDR1 SGHTS and CDR2 YDEGEE. V lost 2 bases and J 2 bases, leaving 11 bases between the germline ends. The CDR3 totals 15 residues. The CDR3 nucleotides are TGTGCCAGCAGCTTCCTCGTTACCGCTGGAAACACCATATATTTT. Residues: CASSFLVTAGNTIYF.

The chain uses TRBV18 and TRBJ1-1, with unresolved D. Per germline, CDR1 KGHSH and CDR2 LQKENI. Trimming stripped 9 bases from V and 1 base from J, with 6 bases between. The CDR3 is 11 residues long. The CDR3 DNA sequence: TGTGCCAGTACCGGGAACACTGAAGCTTTCTTT. This sequence encodes CASTGNTEAFF.

V gene TRBV10-3 combines with J gene TRBJ1-1; D is undetermined. Germline lookup yields CDR1 ENHRY and CDR2 SYGVKD. Trimming took 3 bases from V and 1 from J, leaving 9 bases between them. The CDR3 has 14 amino acids. This chain's CDR3 is CAISDGHSNTEAFF. The CDR3 DNA reads as TGTGCCATCAGTGATGGGCACTCGAACACTGAAGCTTTCTTT.

CDR3 sequence (DNA): TGCGCCAGCAGCCAACCGGAGAGCTCTGGAAACACCATATATTTT. Translated: CASSQPESSGNTIYF. V gene TRBV4-1 combines with J gene TRBJ1-3; D unclear. V lost 2 bases and J 0 bases, leaving 8 bases between the germline ends. The CDR3 extends over 15 amino acids. CDR1 is MGHRA and CDR2 is YSYEKL in the germline V gene.

This chain joins TRBV27 and TRBJ1-5; TRBD1 agrees at 8 bases. Germline V gene sequence: CDR1 MNHEY, CDR2 SMNVEV (reference sequence). There are 13 residues in the CDR3. With 5 bases clipped from V and 4 bases from J, the junction kept 1 base outside the gene matches. CDR3 in DNA: TGTGCCAGCAGTAGACAGGGGAATCAGCCCCAGCATTTT. It is translated as CASSRQGNQPQHF.

The chain couples TRBV6-5 to TRBJ2-5, with a possible D match to TRBD1 (6 bases). The CDR3 consists of 13 residues. V was trimmed by 4 bases and J by 4 bases, leaving 10 bases between them. The V gene's germline CDR1 is MNHEY and CDR2 SVGAGI. The CDR3 here is CASSWGRVETQYF. CDR3 sequence (DNA): TGTGCCAGCAGTTGGGGGCGGGTAGAGACCCAGTACTTC.

The chain has TRBV6-5 and TRBJ2-3, with D maybe TRBD1 (6 bases). V lost 6 bases and J lost 4, with 11 bases in between. CDR1 MNHEY and CDR2 SVGAGI come from the germline V gene. This CDR3 is built from 13 residues. The CDR3 is CASSLNRADTQYF. The CDR3 nucleotides read TGTGCCAGCAGCCTGAACAGGGCAGATACGCAGTATTTT.

This rearrangement joins TRBV11-1 to TRBJ1-3; 11 bases map to TRBD1. CDR3 size: 16 residues. Germline V gene data show CDR1 as SGHAT and CDR2 as FQDESV (reference sequence). V lost 6 bases, J lost 4 bases, and 8 bases stayed unmatched. This CDR3 reads CASSMAGTGGGNTIYF. The CDR3 DNA reads as TGTGCCAGCAGTATGGCCGGGACAGGGGGAGGAAACACCATATATTTT.

The V and J genes are TRBV4-2 and TRBJ2-7; 10 bases are shared with TRBD1. J gave up 2 bases and V 1 base, and 5 bases lay outside the gene matches. Germline V gene sequence: CDR1 LGHNA, CDR2 YNFKEQ. CDR3 size: 16 residues. CDR3 in amino acids: CASSQVQDRGTYEQYF. CDR3 nucleotides: TGTGCCAGCAGCCAAGTTCAGGACAGGGGGACCTACGAGCAGTACTTC.

There are a few counts of this clone. The V gene is TRBV4-2, the J gene TRBJ1-1; 8 positions match TRBD1. Germline CDR1 LGHNA, CDR2 YNFKEQ. The CDR3 runs to 15 residues. The J segment lost 1 base and the V segment lost 4 bases, leaving 5 bases of the junction unmatched. CDR3 in DNA: TGTGCCAGCAGCCGGCCGACAGGGGAGAACACTGAAGCTTTCTTT. This encodes CASSRPTGENTEAFF.

The CDR3 loop reads CASSFDRTNTEAFF. CDR3 nucleotide sequence: TGTGCCAGCAGCTTTGACAGGACGAACACTGAAGCTTTCTTT. The chain carries TRBV5-5 and TRBJ1-1, with a possible D match to TRBD1 (6 bases). Trimming shortened V by 2 bases and J by 1 base, and 9 bases separated the two germline ends. Germline V CDR1 and CDR2: SGHKS, YYEKEE (reference sequence). The CDR3 is made up of 14 amino acids.

The chain carries TRBV9 and TRBJ2-5; possible D gene TRBD2, 5 bases. In germline, CDR1 is SGDLS, CDR2 YYNGEE. V dropped 0 bases and J dropped 5 bases, with 14 bases sitting between them. The CDR3 is 15 amino acids. CDR3 protein: CASSVGTHSEETQYF. CDR3 bases: TGTGCCAGCAGCGTAGGGACTCACTCTGAGGAGACCCAGTACTTC.

In DNA form, the CDR3 reads TGTGCCTACGAAAGCGGGGGCACAGATACGCAGTATTTT. Its translation: CAYESGGTDTQYF. V and J are TRBV2 and TRBJ2-3; TRBD2 aligns across 7 bases. The CDR3 runs 13 residues. Germline V CDR1 and CDR2: SNHLY, FYNNEI. The V segment lost 11 bases and the J segment 1 base; nucleotides outside the gene matches: 6.

This chain links TRBV7-8 with TRBJ2-1; D might be TRBD2 (5 bases). Per germline, CDR1 SGHVS and CDR2 FQNEAQ. The CDR3 totals 13 residues. Between the trimmed V and J ends, which lost 5 bases and 5 bases, there was a span of 10 bases. The CDR3 DNA reads TGTGCCAGCAGCCCCAGACTAAACAATGAGCAGTTCTTC. Its protein is CASSPRLNNEQFF.

A few counts support this clone. This chain uses TRBV5-1 with TRBJ1-3, with a possible D match to TRBD1 (5 bases). Germline CDR1 and CDR2: SGHRS and YFSETQ. V lost 0 bases, J lost 0 bases, and 16 bases lay in between. The CDR3 has 18 amino acids. CDR3 coding DNA: TGCGCCAGCAGCTTGGAAGGCCGTGGTGGGGGCTCTGGAAACACCATATATTTT. This translates into CASSLEGRGGGSGNTIYF.

The V gene is TRBV7-2, the J gene TRBJ1-2; possibly TRBD1 for D (6 bases). The CDR3 covers 16 residues. CDR1 and CDR2 from the germline V gene are SGHTA and FQGNSA. V was shortened by 7 bases and J by 3 bases, with 21 bases between the two germline ends. The DNA for the CDR3 is TGTGCCAGCACAATGACAGGAGCCCTTATTGACTATGGCTACACCTTC. It encodes CASTMTGALIDYGYTF.

This chain joins TRBV6-5 and TRBJ2-5; tentatively, D is TRBD1 (5 bases). V shed 6 bases and J shed 5 bases, with 13 bases lying between them. The CDR3 is 13 residues long. Germline-derived CDR1 and CDR2 are MNHEY and SVGAGI. The CDR3 reads CASSPRGGETQYF. The CDR3 nucleotides are TGTGCCAGCAGCCCAAGGGGTGGCGAGACCCAGTACTTC.

This clone appeared a single time. The chain recombines TRBV19 with TRBJ2-5, with TRBD1 matching over 7 bases. CDR3 length: 15 residues. Germline V lookup: CDR1 LNHDA, CDR2 SQIVND (reference sequence). V was pared by 1 base and J by 5 bases, with 7 bases of the junction left unmatched. The CDR3 DNA sequence: TGTGCCAGTAGTATAGGGCTAGGGGGCCCGGAGACCCAGTACTTC. Translating it yields CASSIGLGGPETQYF. Supplemented by reference TRBV19 and TRBJ2-5, the full variable domain reads DGGITQSPKYLFRKEGQNVTLSCEQNLNHDAMYWYRQDPGQGLRLIYYSQIVNDFQKGDIAEGYSVSREKKESFPLTVTSAQKNPTAFYLCASSIGLGGPETQYFGPGTRLLVL.